The clone carrying this T cell receptor beta chain was detected only a few times. The sample comes from a study of blood T cells in healthy people across ages. The use of a sample-barcoded 5' primer and a J-beta primer mix characterized a second PCR of about 7 to 12 cycles. TCRdb used MiXCR to reprocess the 5' RACE reads, holding one entry per CDR3 protein. The sample lists more than 650,000 distinct CDR3 sequences; 20% to 30% were seen once. This CDR3 contains 11 residues. V was clipped by 3 bases and J by 6 bases, with 5 bases between them. Germline V gives CDR1 SEHNR, CDR2 FQNEAQ (reference sequence). This sample also appeared in a second study, on T cells of mothers and their children.

The receptor was derived from a boy between 10 and 17 years old in good health. The rearrangement links TRBV7-9 to TRBJ1-1; D is undetermined. Material for sequencing was blood. The CDR3 loop reads CASSLIAEAFF. Written as DNA, the CDR3 is TGTGCCAGCAGCTTGATCGCTGAAGCTTTCTTT.